This T cell receptor (beta chain) was obtained from a study of T cell repertoires in cytomegalovirus infection. Study as a whole: Matching HLA type, along with CMV infection, was indicated by public TCR beta signatures.

Each CDR3 protein gets one entry after TCRdb re-called the reads with MiXCR. The data hold under 800,000 distinct CDR3 sequences, with roughly a quarter observed a single time. The table lists this clonotype with many counts. Its target is unknown. Study outcomes and limitations: CMV-specific TCR beta clonotypes restricted by HLA-C were the ones dominating the ex vivo response. Carriers of CMV and the relevant HLA type were discriminated by public TCR beta frequency.

Germline loops: CDR1 ENHRY, CDR2 SYGVKD. V dropped 0 bases and J dropped 1 base, with 15 bases sitting between them. The CDR3 loop spans 18 amino acids. This clonotype originated in a human donor in good health (CMV status not recorded). Some clones in this sample may be carry-over from other donors' samples. The sample comprised CD8+ T cells from PBMCs. This chain links TRBV10-3 with TRBJ2-2, with unresolved D. In nucleotides, the CDR3 is TGTGCCATCAGTGAGTCAGGGCTTCTTATCCAGAACACCGGGGAGCTGTTTTTT. Amino acids: CAISESGLLIQNTGELFF.